Following are 8 T cell receptor beta chains from one sample sequenced in a study of CD8+CD57+ T cells in acquired aplastic anemia. TCR beta VDJ and CDR3 were profiled, and genomic DNA was the template. TCRdb reprocessed the reads with MiXCR, giving one entry per CDR3 protein. The sample shows 100,000 to 150,000 distinct CDR3 sequences, about 40% of them seen only once. Specimen: sorted CD4+, CD8+, or CD8+CD57+ T cells (not recorded which) from PBMCs. The receptor source for this set is a human donor in good health, serving as a control.

The V and J genes are TRBV2 and TRBJ1-2; 9 bases agree with TRBD1. Trimming removed 6 bases from V and 2 bases from J; junction bases left unmatched: 7. Germline assignment: CDR1 SNHLY and CDR2 FYNNEI. CDR3 length: 15 residues. Here the CDR3 DNA reads TGTGCCAGCAGCCTACGGGGGACAGGGAACTATGGCTACACCTTC. Translating gives CASSLRGTGNYGYTF.

Worth noting for this clonotype: A read error is possible here, since a much larger clone lies one base away. The chain has TRBV14 and TRBJ2-2; tentatively, D is TRBD1 or TRBD2 (5 bases each). V lost 6 bases to trimming and J lost 6 bases, with 17 bases between them. Germline CDR1 reads SGHDN; CDR2 reads FVKESK. CDR3 length equals 15 residues. Here the CDR3 reads CASSLGRLMAGELFF. The CDR3 coding sequence is TGTGCCAGCAGTTTGGGACGATTAATGGCCGGGGAGCTGTTTTTT.

The chain employs TRBV2 and TRBJ2-6; D not resolved. This CDR3 has 14 amino acids. Looked up from germline, CDR1 is SNHLY and CDR2 is FYNNEI. V lost 3 bases and J 2 bases, leaving 5 bases between the germline ends. The CDR3 coding sequence is TGTGCCAGCAGTGACGAGGCTGGGGCCAACGTCCTGACTTTC. This sequence encodes CASSDEAGANVLTF. The full variable domain, its missing parts supplied by reference TRBV2 and TRBJ2-6, is EPEVTQTPSHQVTQMGQEVILRCVPISNHLYFYWYRQILGQKVEFLVSFYNNEISEKSEIFDDQFSVERPDGSNFTLKIRSTKLEDSAMYFCASSDEAGANVLTFGAGSRLTVL.

The chain has TRBV20-1 and TRBJ1-5; D is undetermined. There are 13 residues in the CDR3. The ends were cut back, 3 bases at V and 3 bases at J, with 9 bases in the middle. From germline, CDR1 is DFQATT and CDR2 SNEGSKA (reference sequence). The CDR3 reads CSASPGLNQPQHF. In DNA, the CDR3 is TGCAGTGCTAGCCCGGGCCTCAATCAGCCCCAGCATTTT.

This clonotype was recorded at least ten times. This chain uses TRBV2 with TRBJ1-1, with a weak D call TRBD1 (6 bases). Trimming pared 6 bases from V and 1 base from J, leaving 15 bases between. Germline CDR1 reads SNHLY; CDR2 reads FYNNEI. This CDR3 is 15 amino acids long. The chain's CDR3 is CASSQDRPPNTEAFF. The CDR3, as DNA: TGTGCCAGCAGCCAGGACAGACCTCCGAACACTGAAGCTTTCTTT.

Concerning this clonotype: A much larger clonotype is one base distant, so this may be a read error. The rearrangement links TRBV4-2 to TRBJ1-2; 9 nucleotides align to TRBD1. There are 16 residues in the CDR3. CDR1 is LGHNA and CDR2 is YNFKEQ in the germline V gene. CDR3 nucleotides: TGTGCCAGCGGCCAAGTCGGGGACAGGGAATTGAGGGGCTACACCTTC. As protein: CASGQVGDRELRGYTF.

This clonotype was recorded many times. The genes are TRBV5-4 and TRBJ1-1; D remains ambiguous. Germline assignment: CDR1 SGHNT and CDR2 YYREEE (reference sequence). V lost 6 bases and J lost 1, with 7 bases in between. CDR3 size: 12 residues. The CDR3 DNA is TGTGCCAGCAAGGGAGGGAACACTGAAGCTTTCTTT. It codes for CASKGGNTEAFF.

There are a few counts of this clonotype. This chain uses TRBV30 with TRBJ1-1; D is undetermined. Germline V lookup: CDR1 GTSNPN, CDR2 SVGIG (reference sequence). The CDR3 covers 16 residues. Trimming cost V 2 bases and J 1 base, with 17 bases left between them. For the CDR3, the DNA is TGTGCCTGGAGTCTTGACTGGGGAGGTAGGAACACTGAAGCTTTCTTT. It is translated as CAWSLDWGGRNTEAFF.